The 30 T cell receptor beta chains in this list originate from one sample, sequenced in a study of blood T cell repertoires in COVID-19. Clones were sequenced by immunoSEQ multiplex PCR, and TCRdb holds only the in-frame ones, with some missing. The top ten clones hold roughly 4.3% of a sample with 100,000 to 150,000 clones, around 89% of them seen once. Source material: peripheral blood. The receptors originated from a man aged 55 to 69 with COVID-19, enrolled during active disease.

The V call is TRBV6-2 or TRBV6-3, the J call TRBJ1-5; D is possibly TRBD1 (6 bases). Germline V lookup: CDR1 MNHEY, CDR2 SVGEGT. The CDR3 runs to 17 residues. V was clipped by 5 bases and J by 0 bases, with 17 bases between them. CDR3 in DNA: TGTGCCAGCAGTGTCATCCGGGACACCGATAGCAATCAGCCCCAGCATTTT. It is translated as CASSVIRDTDSNQPQHF.

This chain joins TRBV18 and TRBJ1-1; 8 nucleotides line up with TRBD1. Germline V gene sequence: CDR1 KGHSH, CDR2 LQKENI. This CDR3 has 14 amino acids. V was clipped by 6 bases and J by 2 bases; unmatched bases: 5. The CDR3 region has the DNA TGTGCCAGCTCCCTTGGACAGGGTAACACTGAAGCTTTCTTT. The encoded protein is CASSLGQGNTEAFF.

The gene calls are TRBV19 and TRBJ1-5; D gene ambiguous. CDR1 is LNHDA and CDR2 is SQIVND in the germline V gene (reference sequence). This CDR3 has 16 amino acids. Trimming left V 6 bases short and J 1 base short, with 16 bases between. This CDR3 reads CASSTSVTRSNQPQHF. The CDR3, as DNA: TGTGCCAGTAGCACGTCGGTCACGCGAAGCAATCAGCCCCAGCATTTT.

V usage is TRBV12-3 or TRBV12-4 and J usage is TRBJ2-7, with a weak D call TRBD1 (6 bases). This CDR3 comprises 13 residues. The germline V and J ends were trimmed by 5 bases and 2 bases, with 10 bases remaining between them. Here the CDR3 reads CASSPYRAYEQYF. For the CDR3, the DNA is TGTGCCAGCAGTCCTTACAGGGCCTACGAGCAGTACTTC.

This clone was observed a single time. The J gene is TRBJ1-2, the V gene TRBV28, with unresolved D. Trimming removed 1 base at V and 4 bases at J, with 13 bases between. Germline V lookup: CDR1 MDHEN, CDR2 SYDVKM. CDR3 length: 15 amino acids. CDR3 loop: CASSLFGGEFYGYTF. CDR3 nucleotides: TGTGCCAGCAGTTTATTTGGCGGAGAGTTCTATGGCTACACCTTC.

The chain has TRBV7-2 and TRBJ1-1; weak D call: TRBD1 (5 bases). The germline V gene has CDR1 SGHTA and CDR2 FQGNSA. Trimming removed 1 base from V and 3 bases from J, with 15 bases in between. There are 16 residues in the CDR3. The CDR3, as DNA: TGTGCCAGCAGCTTAGTAGGGCGCAGGGCGGACACTGAAGCTTTCTTT. This sequence encodes CASSLVGRRADTEAFF.

The chain joins TRBV9 to TRBJ2-1; 12 positions agree with TRBD1. Trimming removed 3 bases from V and 0 bases from J; junction bases left unmatched: 13. Germline V gene data show CDR1 as SGDLS and CDR2 as YYNGEE. This CDR3 has 20 residues. The chain's CDR3 is CASSGTGQGAKKSSYNEQFF. The CDR3 nucleotides are TGTGCCAGCAGCGGAACGGGACAGGGGGCCAAAAAGAGCTCCTACAATGAGCAGTTCTTC.

The chain combines TRBV7-8 with TRBJ1-3; 7 bases line up with TRBD1. J gave up 3 bases and V 3 bases, and 5 bases lay outside the gene matches. CDR3 length: 15 amino acids. Looked up from germline, CDR1 is SGHVS and CDR2 is FQNEAQ. CDR3 sequence (DNA): TGTGCCAGCAGCTTTTTCAGGGGGGATGGAAACACCATATATTTT. It translates to CASSFFRGDGNTIYF.

The rearrangement joins TRBV30 to TRBJ2-3; 7 bases are shared with TRBD1. CDR3 size: 14 residues. The germline CDR1 and CDR2 sequences are GTSNPN and SVGIG (reference sequence). V gave up 3 bases and J gave up 4 bases; unmatched junction bases: 7. CDR3 coding DNA: TGTGCCTGGAGCCCGGGACAGCCTTCAGATACGCAGTATTTT. This encodes CAWSPGQPSDTQYF.

The chain carries TRBV6-1 and TRBJ1-5, with TRBD1 as a possible D gene (6 bases). CDR1 is MNHNS and CDR2 is SASEGT in the germline V gene. Trimming pared 1 base from V and 2 bases from J, leaving 18 bases between. The CDR3 is 18 amino acids. This CDR3 is CASSEDTGWNQGNQPQHF. The DNA for the CDR3 is TGTGCCAGCAGTGAAGATACAGGGTGGAATCAGGGCAATCAGCCCCAGCATTTT.

This chain links TRBV30 with TRBJ1-3; TRBD1 might be the D (6 bases). Deletions cut 2 bases from V and 0 bases from J, with 11 bases between. The CDR3 has 15 amino acids. Germline loops: CDR1 GTSNPN, CDR2 SVGIG (reference sequence). The CDR3 sequence is CAWSPRDNSGNTIYF. As DNA, the CDR3 is TGTGCCTGGAGTCCCCGGGACAACTCTGGAAACACCATATATTTT.

There are a few counts of this clone. This chain connects TRBV4-3 to TRBJ2-2, with TRBD2 matching over 7 bases. The CDR3 extends over 16 amino acids. The germline gives CDR1 LGHNA, CDR2 YSLEER. V shed 1 base, J shed 4 bases, and the junction held 6 bases outside the gene matches. For the CDR3, the DNA is TGCGCCAGCAGCCAAGTGCCTAGCGGTCCCACCGGGGAGCTGTTTTTT. Translation: CASSQVPSGPTGELFF.

This sequence joins TRBV19 and TRBJ2-7; D is unclear. This CDR3 is 14 amino acids long. V lost 2 bases to trimming and J lost 1 base, with 9 bases between them. Germline V gene sequence: CDR1 LNHDA, CDR2 SQIVND (reference sequence). The CDR3 reads CASSISDTSYEQYF. CDR3 nucleotide sequence: TGTGCCAGTAGTATATCAGACACATCCTACGAGCAGTACTTC.

This clone was observed a single time. The genes are TRBV10-3 and TRBJ1-5; 7 nucleotides align to TRBD1. Germline CDR1 is ENHRY and CDR2 is SYGVKD. V shed 4 bases, J shed 7 bases, and the junction held 10 bases outside the gene matches. This CDR3 spans 15 amino acids. DNA of the CDR3: TGTGCCATCAGTGGAGACAGGGCAGTAGGGCAGCCCCAGCATTTT. Translating gives CAISGDRAVGQPQHF.

The chain links TRBV4-1 to TRBJ1-2; unclear D gene. Germline CDR1 MGHRA, CDR2 YSYEKL. This CDR3 comprises 16 residues. Trimming pared 0 bases from V and 0 bases from J, leaving 11 bases between. CDR3 amino acids: CASSQDQGGTNYGYTF. CDR3 DNA sequence: TGCGCCAGCAGCCAAGATCAAGGCGGAACTAACTATGGCTACACCTTC.

The chain couples TRBV5-1 to TRBJ2-1, with 8 bases identical to TRBD1. Germline CDR1 SGHRS, CDR2 YFSETQ. CDR3 length: 15 amino acids. V lost 3 bases, J lost 4 bases, and 6 bases stayed unmatched. The CDR3 region is CASSSWTGKYNEQFF. The CDR3 DNA follows: TGCGCCAGCAGCTCCTGGACAGGGAAATACAATGAGCAGTTCTTC. Together with reference TRBV5-1 and TRBJ2-1, the CDR3 gives the full variable domain: KAGVTQTPRYLIKTRGQQVTLSCSPISGHRSVSWYQQTPGQGLQFLFEYFSETQRNKGNFPGRFSGRQFSNSRSEMNVSTLELGDSALYLCASSSWTGKYNEQFFGPGTRLTVL.

The V gene is TRBV25-1, the J gene TRBJ2-5; 7 nucleotides agree with TRBD1. Germline V gene lookup returns CDR1 MGHDK and CDR2 SYGVNS. The CDR3 spans 14 residues. The trim removed 8 bases at V and 1 base at J, leaving 7 bases unmatched. Here the CDR3 DNA reads TGTGCCAGCGCGAAAGGGACAGCCCAAGAGACCCAGTACTTC. Translated, it gives CASAKGTAQETQYF.

This chain links TRBV27 with TRBJ2-5; D call uncertain. Germline CDR1 is MNHEY and CDR2 is SMNVEV (reference sequence). The V and J ends lost 2 bases and 2 bases respectively, with 9 bases between them. This CDR3 is 14 amino acids long. CDR3 amino acids: CASSLAGQQETQYF. Here the CDR3 DNA reads TGTGCCAGCAGTTTAGCTGGCCAGCAAGAGACCCAGTACTTC.

This clone was seen only a few times. The chain links TRBV29-1 to TRBJ1-2; D is perhaps TRBD1 (6 bases). The V and J ends lost 5 bases and 7 bases respectively, with 11 bases between them. The CDR3 consists of 11 residues. The germline CDR1 and CDR2 sequences are SQVTM and ANQGSEA. The CDR3 here is CSVWGGSGYTF. The CDR3 DNA reads TGCAGCGTTTGGGGGGGCTCTGGCTACACCTTC.

This clone showed up just a few times. V usage is TRBV6-5 and J usage is TRBJ1-5; the D gene is possibly TRBD1 (6 bases). Germline CDR1 is MNHEY and CDR2 is SVGAGI. V lost 6 bases to trimming and J lost 5 bases, with 11 bases between them. The CDR3 totals 13 residues. CDR3 loop: CASRGTPYQPQHF. CDR3 in DNA: TGTGCCAGCAGGGGGACACCTTATCAGCCCCAGCATTTT.

This clone was seen once. This chain uses TRBV28 with TRBJ1-5, with 10 bases lining up with TRBD1. Trimming cost V 7 bases and J 6 bases; bases outside gene matches: 6. This CDR3 is built from 14 residues. Germline V gene data show CDR1 as MDHEN and CDR2 as SYDVKM. The CDR3 reads CASTGDRGFQPQHF. CDR3 nucleotide sequence: TGTGCCAGCACCGGGGACAGGGGATTTCAGCCCCAGCATTTT.

This CDR3 is CASSLGGQGGTEAFF. DNA of the CDR3: TGCGCCAGCAGCTTGGGCGGACAGGGGGGCACTGAAGCTTTCTTT. V is TRBV5-1 and J is TRBJ1-1; TRBD1 aligns across 10 bases. V lost 0 bases, J lost 4 bases, and 3 bases stayed unmatched. CDR3 length equals 15 residues. Looked up from germline, CDR1 is SGHRS and CDR2 is YFSETQ.

The CDR3 sequence: CASSLTGEVLGELFF. The DNA for the CDR3 is TGCGCCAGCAGCTTGACGGGGGAGGTCCTCGGGGAGCTGTTTTTT. This sequence joins TRBV5-1 and TRBJ2-2; D perhaps matches TRBD2 (6 bases). Trimming stripped 1 base from V and 7 bases from J, with 14 bases between. The CDR3 is 15 residues long. Germline values: CDR1 SGHRS, CDR2 YFSETQ.

V and J are TRBV6-5 and TRBJ1-6; TRBD1 aligns across 8 bases. Germline lookup yields CDR1 MNHEY and CDR2 SVGAGI. CDR3 length equals 15 residues. Trimming removed 2 bases from V and 6 bases from J; junction bases left unmatched: 3. The CDR3 sequence: CASSYGQGPNSPLHF. The CDR3 region has the DNA TGTGCCAGCAGTTACGGACAGGGCCCTAATTCACCCCTCCACTTT.

The chain combines TRBV4-2 with TRBJ1-5; TRBD1 matches at 8 bases. The CDR3 sequence is 18 residues long. The germline V gene encodes CDR1 LGHNA and CDR2 YNFKEQ. The trim removed 1 base at V and 7 bases at J, leaving 15 bases unmatched. The CDR3 here is CASSQAQGAQGARQPQHF. In nucleotides, the CDR3 is TGTGCCAGCAGCCAAGCCCAGGGTGCCCAGGGGGCGCGACAGCCCCAGCATTTT.

In nucleotides, the CDR3 is TGTGCCAGCAGCCAAGAGCTCGCGACAGGGGGCCTTAACACTGAAGCTTTCTTT. Translating it yields CASSQELATGGLNTEAFF. V gene TRBV3-1 (or the pseudogene TRBV3-2) combines with J gene TRBJ1-1, with TRBD1 matching over 10 bases. The length of the CDR3 is 18 residues. Germline lookup yields CDR1 LGHDT and CDR2 YNNKEL (reference sequence). The J segment lost 2 bases and the V segment lost 0 bases, leaving 9 bases of the junction unmatched.

V and J are TRBV15 and TRBJ2-7, with 8 bases that match TRBD1. The CDR3 extends over 19 amino acids. Germline V gene lookup returns CDR1 LNHNV and CDR2 YYDKDF (reference sequence). J lost 4 bases, V lost 0 bases, and 17 bases had no gene match. This CDR3 is CATSRDSRTGKTWSYEQYF. As DNA, the CDR3 is TGTGCCACCAGCAGAGATAGCAGGACAGGGAAGACTTGGTCGTACGAGCAGTACTTC.

V usage is TRBV4-2 and J usage is TRBJ2-7; 11 bases align to TRBD2. With V trimmed by 0 bases and J by 4 bases, 5 bases remained unmatched. The germline CDR1 and CDR2 sequences are LGHNA and YNFKEQ. The CDR3 has 16 residues. This CDR3 reads CASSQDRASGGYEQYF. CDR3 coding DNA: TGTGCCAGCAGCCAAGATCGGGCTAGCGGGGGGTACGAGCAGTACTTC.

In this sample, this clone turned up once. The J gene is TRBJ1-4, the V gene TRBV18; D not certain. CDR1 and CDR2 (germline): KGHSH, LQKENI. The CDR3 covers 16 residues. Trimming took 0 bases from V and 8 from J, leaving 16 bases between them. CDR3 sequence: CASSPPESLVGEKLFF. CDR3 bases: TGTGCCAGCTCACCACCGGAGAGTCTCGTTGGGGAAAAACTGTTTTTT. Filled out from reference TRBV18 and TRBJ1-4, the complete variable domain reads NAGVMQNPRHLVRRRGQEARLRCSPMKGHSHVYWYRQLPEEGLKFMVYLQKENIIDESGMPKERFSAEFPKEGPSILRIQQVVRGDSAAYFCASSPPESLVGEKLFFGSGTQLSVL.

V and J are TRBV11-1 and TRBJ2-7; a possible D gene is TRBD1 (5 bases). The CDR3 runs to 14 residues. V lost 8 bases and J 3 bases, leaving 17 bases between the germline ends. Germline-derived CDR1 and CDR2 are SGHAT and FQDESV (reference sequence). The CDR3, as DNA: TGTGCCAGCCGCCACGACAGCTTGAGCTACGAGCAGTACTTC. Translated: CASRHDSLSYEQYF.